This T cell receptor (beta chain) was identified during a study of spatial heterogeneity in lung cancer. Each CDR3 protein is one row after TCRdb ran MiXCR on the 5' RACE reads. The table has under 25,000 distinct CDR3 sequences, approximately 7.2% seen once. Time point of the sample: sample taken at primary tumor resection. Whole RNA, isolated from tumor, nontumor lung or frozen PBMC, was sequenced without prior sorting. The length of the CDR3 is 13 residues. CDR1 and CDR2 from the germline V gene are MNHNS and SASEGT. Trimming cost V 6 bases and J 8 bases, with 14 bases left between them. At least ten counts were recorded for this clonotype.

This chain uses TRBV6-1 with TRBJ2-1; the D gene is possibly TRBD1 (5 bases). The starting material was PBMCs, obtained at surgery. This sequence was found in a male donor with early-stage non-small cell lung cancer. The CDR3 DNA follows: TGTGCCAGCAGGCCCAGGGTTAATGATGAGCAGTTCTTC. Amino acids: CASRPRVNDEQFF.